This TCR beta chain came from a study of cytomegalovirus exposure and HLA in healthy donors. Findings and caveats of the study: A few CMV-associated chains proved CMV antigen-specific in vitro. Certain sequence variants were highly shared and formed a cluster, and this cluster was likely a sequencing artifact.

In the PCR, 60 Vbeta and 13 Jbeta primers were used. Profiling relied on immunoSEQ multiplex PCR, and the TCRdb table lists in-frame clones only, not all of them. The sample includes about 140,000 clones, around four fifths seen only once; the top ten take less than 2%. Comments on this clone: Antigen: not known.

The sample taken for sequencing was PBMCs. The TCR comes from a woman aged 40 to 50 in good health and CMV-seronegative.

Here the CDR3 DNA reads TGTGCCAGCAGCCACTTCGCGGAACTCTCCTACAATGAGCAGTTCTTC. Translated: CASSHFAELSYNEQFF. V usage is TRBV16 and J usage is TRBJ2-1; no reliable D call. Germline V gives CDR1 KGHSY, CDR2 FQNENV. The CDR3 covers 16 residues. Trimming cost V 3 bases and J 0 bases, with 12 bases left between them.